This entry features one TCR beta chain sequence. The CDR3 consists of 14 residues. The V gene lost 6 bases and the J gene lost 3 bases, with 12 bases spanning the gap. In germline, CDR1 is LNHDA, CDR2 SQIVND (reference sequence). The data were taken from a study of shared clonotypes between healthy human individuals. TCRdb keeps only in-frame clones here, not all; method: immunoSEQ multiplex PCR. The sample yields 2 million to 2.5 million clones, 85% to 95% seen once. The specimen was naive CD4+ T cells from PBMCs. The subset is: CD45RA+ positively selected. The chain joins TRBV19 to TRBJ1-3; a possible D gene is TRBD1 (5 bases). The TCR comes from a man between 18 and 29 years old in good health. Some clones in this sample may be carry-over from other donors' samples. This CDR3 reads CASRRDSDGNTIYF. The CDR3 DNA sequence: TGTGCCAGTAGGAGAGACAGCGATGGAAACACCATATATTTT.